This TCR beta chain was captured by sequencing in a study of CD8+CD57+ T cells in acquired aplastic anemia. Looking at the study overall: CD4+ and CD8+ cells, once sorted, gave DNA averaging around 3.2 ug. Researchers reported that healthy donors averaged about 9.8 million reads for CD4+ cells. Overall study findings and caveats: About 30 was the count of CD8+ CDR3 sequences that patients shared with controls.

Comment on this clonotype: The antigen is undetermined.

This CDR3 spans 14 amino acids. Losses at the gene ends were 5 bases for V and 4 bases for J; bases not matched to a gene: 3. CDR1 and CDR2 from the germline V gene are SGHNT and YENEEA. Genomic DNA, serving as template, underwent TCR beta VDJ and CDR3 profiling. Using its own MiXCR run on the reads, TCRdb lists one record per CDR3 protein. The table lists some 47,000 distinct CDR3 sequences, around 72% of them singletons. Sequenced: sorted CD4+, CD8+, or CD8+CD57+ T cells (not recorded which) from PBMCs. The J gene is TRBJ2-7, the V gene TRBV11-3, with 12 nucleotides matching TRBD2. The source of this sequence is a human donor in good health, serving as a control. The CDR3 loop is CASSAGTSGYEQYF. Here the CDR3 DNA reads TGTGCCAGCAGCGCCGGGACTAGCGGGTACGAGCAGTACTTC.